Listed below are T cell receptor beta chains from one sample, sequenced in a study of cytomegalovirus exposure and HLA in healthy donors. Libraries were prepared by immunoSEQ multiplex PCR; TCRdb keeps only in-frame clonotypes and omits some of them. The data hold some 190,000 clones, with more than 65% observed a single time. The specimen sequenced was PBMCs. All receptors come from a female donor in good health and CMV-seronegative. Each CDR3 is given with its conserved first and last residue. The order of the fields is clone size, V gene, D gene, J gene, CDR3 length, CDR3 DNA, CDR3 protein. D genes are given only for firm matches. Expanded clones get a size class; other rows say once, few or many, or leave the size out.

size: -
V: TRBV5-4
D: TRBD1
J: TRBJ2-7
length: 15
DNA: TGTGCCAGCAGCTATAAGGGACAGGGGCCCTACGAGCAGTACTTC
CDR3: CASSYKGQGPYEQYF

size: -
V: TRBV6-5
D: TRBD1
J: TRBJ1-2
length: 12
DNA: TGTGCCAGCAGTTACGGGACAGGGGTATACACCTTC
CDR3: CASSYGTGVYTF

size: -
V: TRBV7-9
D: -
J: TRBJ1-6
length: 16
DNA: TGTGCCAGCAGCTTAGATCCCCTCGTCCGGAATTCACCCCTCCACTTT
CDR3: CASSLDPLVRNSPLHF

size: once
V: TRBV5-1
D: -
J: TRBJ1-1
length: 16
DNA: TGCGCCAGCAGCTTGGCCATTTACGGGGAGAACACTGAAGCTTTCTTT
CDR3: CASSLAIYGENTEAFF

size: -
V: TRBV25-1
D: TRBD1
J: TRBJ1-2
length: 15
DNA: TGTGCCAGCAGTGAACGGACAGGGCGAAGTTATGGCTACACCTTC
CDR3: CASSERTGRSYGYTF

size: -
V: TRBV2
D: TRBD1
J: TRBJ1-3
length: 16
DNA: TGTGCCAGCAGTGACCTGGGACAGGGTCAAGGAAACACCATATATTTT
CDR3: CASSDLGQGQGNTIYF

size: -
V: TRBV5-1
D: -
J: TRBJ2-1
length: 17
DNA: TGCGCCAGCAGCTTGGCCGTGAGGGGGAACTCCTACAATGAGCAGTTCTTC
CDR3: CASSLAVRGNSYNEQFF

size: -
V: TRBV11-2
D: -
J: TRBJ1-6
length: 14
DNA: TGTGCCAGCAGCTTAGCCAGGAATAATTCACCCCTCCACTTT
CDR3: CASSLARNNSPLHF

size: few
V: TRBV5-3
D: TRBD1
J: TRBJ2-3
length: 18
DNA: TGTGCCAGAAGCTTTGTTCGGACGGGACAGGTTGCCACAGATACGCAGTATTTT
CDR3: CARSFVRTGQVATDTQYF

size: few
V: TRBV4-3
D: TRBD1
J: TRBJ2-7
length: 15
DNA: TGCGCCAGCAGCCAAGAACAGGGGGCTAGCTACGAGCAGTACTTC
CDR3: CASSQEQGASYEQYF

size: -
V: TRBV6-1
D: TRBD1
J: TRBJ1-5
length: 13
DNA: TGTGCCAGCAGTGAACGACAGGGGCAGCCCCAGCATTTT
CDR3: CASSERQGQPQHF

size: -
V: TRBV11-2
D: TRBD1
J: TRBJ2-5
length: 14
DNA: TGTGCCAGCAGCCGGGACAGGGGGCGAGAGACCCAGTACTTC
CDR3: CASSRDRGRETQYF

size: -
V: TRBV9
D: -
J: TRBJ2-2
length: 13
DNA: TGTGCCAGCAGCCCACCGGGAGCCGGGGAGCTGTTTTTT
CDR3: CASSPPGAGELFF

size: -
V: TRBV29-1
D: -
J: TRBJ2-7
length: 13
DNA: TGCAGCGTACAGGGGAGGCAATCCTACGAGCAGTACTTC
CDR3: CSVQGRQSYEQYF

size: -
V: TRBV7-3
D: TRBD2
J: TRBJ2-1
length: 15
DNA: TGTGCCAGCAGCCGGACTAGCGGGGGCTACAATGAGCAGTTCTTC
CDR3: CASSRTSGGYNEQFF

size: few
V: TRBV6-4
D: -
J: TRBJ2-3
length: 16
DNA: TGTGCCAGCAGTGAGCAACCGGGTACTAGCACAGATACGCAGTATTTT
CDR3: CASSEQPGTSTDTQYF

size: -
V: TRBV6-1
D: -
J: TRBJ1-1
length: 15
DNA: TGTGCCAGCAGCCCAGCGACGGCGATTAACACTGAAGCTTTCTTT
CDR3: CASSPATAINTEAFF

size: -
V: TRBV2
D: -
J: TRBJ2-7
length: 14
DNA: TGTGCCAGCAGAGGGGGTGCTCTGAACTACGAGCAGTACTTC
CDR3: CASRGGALNYEQYF